This T cell receptor (beta chain) originates from a study of beta chain features in type 1 diabetes. The CDR3 spans 13 residues. The V end lost 2 bases, the J end lost 1 base, and 4 bases lay between the germline ends. CDR1 is SGHTA and CDR2 is FQGNSA in the germline V gene. Study observations and caveats: There was a possibility that cDNA sequencing over-represented cells with high TCR expression. It was among patients, rather than healthy donors, that naive, central memory and Treg TCRB repertoires appeared more similar. TCRB CDR3s were moderately but significantly shorter in Type 1 diabetes patients in all four CD4+ subsets. Shorter templates might be favored by PCR, and equally so in patients and in controls.

What was sequenced were expressed TCRB transcripts, since all of the isolated RNA had been reverse transcribed. Sequencing used immunoSEQ multiplex PCR; TCRdb keeps in-frame clones, though not all of them. The sample lists about 19,000 clones, about 53% occurring once. This clone was seen more than once but under ten times. Antigen specificity is unknown. The V and J genes are TRBV7-2 and TRBJ2-3; D gene ambiguous. Sequencing was performed on stem cell memory CD4+ T cells from blood. The receptor was isolated from a man younger than 30 in good health. This chain's CDR3 is CASSLSGTDTQYF. In nucleotides, the CDR3 is TGTGCCAGCAGCTTAAGCGGCACAGATACGCAGTATTTT.